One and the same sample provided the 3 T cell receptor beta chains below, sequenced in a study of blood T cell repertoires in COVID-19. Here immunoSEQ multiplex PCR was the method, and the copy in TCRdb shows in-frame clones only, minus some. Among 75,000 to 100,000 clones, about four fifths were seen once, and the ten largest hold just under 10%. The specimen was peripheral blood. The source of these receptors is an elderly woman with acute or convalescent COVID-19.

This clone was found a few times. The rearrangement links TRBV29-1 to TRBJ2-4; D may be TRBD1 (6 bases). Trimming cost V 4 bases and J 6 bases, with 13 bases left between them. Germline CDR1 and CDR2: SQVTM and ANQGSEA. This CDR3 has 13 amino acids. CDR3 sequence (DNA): TGCAGCGTTGCAGGGGCCCAGGGAAACATTCAGTACTTC. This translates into CSVAGAQGNIQYF.

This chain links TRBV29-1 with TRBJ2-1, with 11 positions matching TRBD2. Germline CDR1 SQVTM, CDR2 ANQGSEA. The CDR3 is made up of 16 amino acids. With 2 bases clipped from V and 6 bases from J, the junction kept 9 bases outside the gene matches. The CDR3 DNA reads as TGCAGCGTTGAACGCCTAGCGGGAGGTTCCCGCAATGAGCAGTTCTTC. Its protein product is CSVERLAGGSRNEQFF.

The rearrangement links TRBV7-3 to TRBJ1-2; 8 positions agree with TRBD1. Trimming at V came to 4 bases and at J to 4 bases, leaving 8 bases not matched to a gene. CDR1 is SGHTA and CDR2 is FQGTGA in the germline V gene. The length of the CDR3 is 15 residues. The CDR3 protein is CASSSAGTGAYGYTF. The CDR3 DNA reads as TGTGCCAGCAGCTCGGCCGGGACAGGTGCCTATGGCTACACCTTC.